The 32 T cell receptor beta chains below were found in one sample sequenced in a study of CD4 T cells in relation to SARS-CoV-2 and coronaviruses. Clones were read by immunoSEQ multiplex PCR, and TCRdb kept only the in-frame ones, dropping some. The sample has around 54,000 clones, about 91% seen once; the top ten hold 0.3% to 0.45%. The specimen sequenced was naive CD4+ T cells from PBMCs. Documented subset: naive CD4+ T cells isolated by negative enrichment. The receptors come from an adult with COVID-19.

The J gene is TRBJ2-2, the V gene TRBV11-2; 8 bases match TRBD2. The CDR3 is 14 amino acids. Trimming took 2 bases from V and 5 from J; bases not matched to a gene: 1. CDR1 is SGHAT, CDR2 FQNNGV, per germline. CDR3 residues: CASSLIAGTGELFF. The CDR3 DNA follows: TGTGCCAGCAGCTTAATAGCGGGAACCGGGGAGCTGTTTTTT.

CDR3: CASADLSSYNEQFF. CDR3 nucleotides: TGTGCCAGTGCGGACCTGAGCTCCTACAATGAGCAGTTCTTC. V gene TRBV19 combines with J gene TRBJ2-1; D ambiguous. Per germline, CDR1 LNHDA and CDR2 SQIVND (reference sequence). With 8 bases removed from V and 0 bases from J, the gap between germline ends came to 11 bases. The CDR3 runs to 14 residues.

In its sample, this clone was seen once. The CDR3 reads CASSSTSGSLGTQYF. CDR3 DNA sequence: TGTGCCAGCAGCTCCACTAGCGGGAGTTTAGGTACGCAGTATTTT. The rearrangement joins TRBV9 to TRBJ2-3, with 11 bases identical to TRBD2. The CDR3 has 15 amino acids. Trimming removed 4 bases from V and 8 bases from J; junction bases left unmatched: 9. Germline loops: CDR1 SGDLS, CDR2 YYNGEE.

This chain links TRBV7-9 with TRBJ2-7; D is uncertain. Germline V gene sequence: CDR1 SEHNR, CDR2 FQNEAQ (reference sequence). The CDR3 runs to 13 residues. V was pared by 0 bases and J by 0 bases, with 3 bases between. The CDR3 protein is CASSLATSYEQYF. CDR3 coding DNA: TGTGCCAGCAGCTTAGCTACCTCCTACGAGCAGTACTTC. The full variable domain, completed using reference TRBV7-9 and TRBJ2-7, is DTGVSQNPRHKITKRGQNVTFRCDPISEHNRLYWYRQTLGQGPEFLTYFQNEAQLEKSRLLSDRFSAERPKGSFSTLEIQRTEQGDSAMYLCASSLATSYEQYFGPGTRLTVT.

The CDR3 loop reads CASSTRTGSNRNQPQHF. CDR3 nucleotide sequence: TGTGCCAGCAGCACCCGGACAGGGAGTAATCGCAATCAGCCCCAGCATTTT. The chain carries TRBV7-8 and TRBJ1-5; TRBD1 matches 8 bases. Germline trimming cut 5 bases from V and 2 bases from J; bases unmatched to any gene: 11. Germline V gene sequence: CDR1 SGHVS, CDR2 FQNEAQ. This CDR3 contains 17 residues. Variable domain in full (rest from reference TRBV7-8 and TRBJ1-5): GAGVSQSPRYKVAKRGQDVALRCDPISGHVSLFWYQQALGQGPEFLTYFQNEAQLDKSGLPSDRFFAERPEGSVSTLKIQRTQQEDSAVYLCASSTRTGSNRNQPQHFGDGTRLSIL.

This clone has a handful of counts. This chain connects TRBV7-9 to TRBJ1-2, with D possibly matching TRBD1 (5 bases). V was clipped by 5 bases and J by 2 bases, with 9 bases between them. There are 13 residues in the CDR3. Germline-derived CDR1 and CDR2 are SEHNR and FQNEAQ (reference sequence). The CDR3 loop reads CASSLTENYGYTF. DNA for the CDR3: TGTGCCAGCAGCCTGACAGAAAACTATGGCTACACCTTC.

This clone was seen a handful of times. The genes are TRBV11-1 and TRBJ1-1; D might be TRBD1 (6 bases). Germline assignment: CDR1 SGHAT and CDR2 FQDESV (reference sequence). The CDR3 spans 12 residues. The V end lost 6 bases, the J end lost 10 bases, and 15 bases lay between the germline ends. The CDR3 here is CASRPTRGRAFF. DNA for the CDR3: TGTGCCAGCAGACCGACCCGGGGGCGAGCTTTCTTT.

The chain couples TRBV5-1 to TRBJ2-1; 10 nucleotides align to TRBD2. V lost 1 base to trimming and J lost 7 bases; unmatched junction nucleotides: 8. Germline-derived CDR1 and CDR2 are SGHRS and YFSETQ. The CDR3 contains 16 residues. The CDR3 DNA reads TGCGCCAGCAGCTTGCTTCTAGCGGGAGACCAGAATGAGCAGTTCTTC. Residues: CASSLLLAGDQNEQFF.

CDR3 nucleotide sequence: TGCGCCAGCAGCTTGGACGGGCTATCCTCTGGAAACACCATATATTTT. This translates into CASSLDGLSSGNTIYF. The chain is built from TRBV5-1 and TRBJ1-3; D unresolved. The CDR3 extends over 16 amino acids. Germline lookup yields CDR1 SGHRS and CDR2 YFSETQ. V gave up 0 bases and J gave up 0 bases, with 10 bases separating them.

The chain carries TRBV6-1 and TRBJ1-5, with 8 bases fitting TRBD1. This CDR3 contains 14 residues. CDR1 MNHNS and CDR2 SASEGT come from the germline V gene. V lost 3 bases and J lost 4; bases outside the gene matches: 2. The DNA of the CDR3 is TGTGCCAGCAGTGAGAGGGACAGGAATCAGCCCCAGCATTTT. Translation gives CASSERDRNQPQHF.

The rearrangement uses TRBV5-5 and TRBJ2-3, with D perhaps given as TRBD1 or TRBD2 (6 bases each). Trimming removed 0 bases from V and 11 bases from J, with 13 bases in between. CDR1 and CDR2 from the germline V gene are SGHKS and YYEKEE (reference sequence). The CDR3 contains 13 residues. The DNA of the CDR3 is TGTGCCAGCAGCTTGGGAGGGGGGATCAGGCAGTATTTT. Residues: CASSLGGGIRQYF.

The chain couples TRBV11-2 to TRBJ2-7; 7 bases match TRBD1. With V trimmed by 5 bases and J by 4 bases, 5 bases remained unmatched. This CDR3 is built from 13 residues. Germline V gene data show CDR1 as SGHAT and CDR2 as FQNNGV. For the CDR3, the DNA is TGTGCCAGCAGCGCTACGACAGGGTACGAGCAGTACTTC. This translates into CASSATTGYEQYF.

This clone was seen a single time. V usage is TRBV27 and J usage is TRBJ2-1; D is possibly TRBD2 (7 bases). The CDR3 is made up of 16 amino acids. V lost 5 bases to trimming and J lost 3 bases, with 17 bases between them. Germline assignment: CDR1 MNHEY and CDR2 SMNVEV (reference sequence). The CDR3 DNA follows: TGTGCCAGCAGTACCATTGGGAGGGGGGGCTACAATGAGCAGTTCTTC. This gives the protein CASSTIGRGGYNEQFF.

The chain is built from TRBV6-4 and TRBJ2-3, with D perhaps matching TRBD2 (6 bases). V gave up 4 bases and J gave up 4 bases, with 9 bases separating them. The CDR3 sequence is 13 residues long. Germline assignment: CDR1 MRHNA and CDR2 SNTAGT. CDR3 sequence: CASSAGVSDTQYF. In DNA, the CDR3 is TGTGCCAGCAGTGCGGGAGTCTCAGATACGCAGTATTTT.

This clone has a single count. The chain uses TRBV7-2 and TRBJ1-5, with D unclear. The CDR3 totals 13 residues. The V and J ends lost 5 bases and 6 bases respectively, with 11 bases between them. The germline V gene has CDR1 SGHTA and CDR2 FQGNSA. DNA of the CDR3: TGTGCCAGCAGCCCCGAGGTGTTTCAGCCCCAGCATTTT. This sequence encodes CASSPEVFQPQHF.

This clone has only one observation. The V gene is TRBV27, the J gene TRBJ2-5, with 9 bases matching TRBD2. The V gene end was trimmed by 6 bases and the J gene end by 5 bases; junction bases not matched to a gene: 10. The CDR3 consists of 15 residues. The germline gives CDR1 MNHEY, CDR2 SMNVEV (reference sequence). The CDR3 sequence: CASRVRGTSLETQYF. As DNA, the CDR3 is TGTGCCAGCAGGGTCCGGGGGACTAGCCTCGAGACCCAGTACTTC.

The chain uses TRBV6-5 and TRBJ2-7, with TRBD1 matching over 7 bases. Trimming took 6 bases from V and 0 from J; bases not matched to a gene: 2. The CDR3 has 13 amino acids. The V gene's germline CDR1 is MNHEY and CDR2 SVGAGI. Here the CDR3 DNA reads TGTGCCAGCAGAAGGGACAGCTCCTACGAGCAGTACTTC. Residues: CASRRDSSYEQYF.

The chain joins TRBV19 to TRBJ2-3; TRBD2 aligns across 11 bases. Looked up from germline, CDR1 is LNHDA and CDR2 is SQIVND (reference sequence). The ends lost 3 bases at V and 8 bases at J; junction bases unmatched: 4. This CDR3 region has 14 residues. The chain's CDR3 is CASSISGRGATQYF. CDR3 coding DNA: TGTGCCAGTAGTATTAGCGGGAGGGGGGCTACGCAGTATTTT.

Here the CDR3 DNA reads TGCGCCAGCAGCCCCTATTATGACCAGAACACTGAAGCTTTCTTT. This sequence encodes CASSPYYDQNTEAFF. This sequence joins TRBV5-1 and TRBJ1-1, with D unclear. Germline V gene lookup returns CDR1 SGHRS and CDR2 YFSETQ. Trimming took off 4 bases at V and 1 base at J, with 14 bases between the two ends. The CDR3 sequence is 15 residues long.

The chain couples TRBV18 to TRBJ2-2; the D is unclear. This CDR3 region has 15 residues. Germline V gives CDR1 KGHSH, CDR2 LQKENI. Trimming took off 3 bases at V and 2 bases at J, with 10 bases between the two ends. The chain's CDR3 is CASSPAGPNTGELFF. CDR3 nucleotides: TGTGCCAGCTCACCTGCAGGCCCAAACACCGGGGAGCTGTTTTTT. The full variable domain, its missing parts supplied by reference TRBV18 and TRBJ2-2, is NAGVMQNPRHLVRRRGQEARLRCSPMKGHSHVYWYRQLPEEGLKFMVYLQKENIIDESGMPKERFSAEFPKEGPSILRIQQVVRGDSAAYFCASSPAGPNTGELFFGEGSRLTVL.

CDR3 DNA: TGTGCCAGCTCAGACAGGAACTATGGCTACACCTTC. Translation: CASSDRNYGYTF. The rearrangement uses TRBV6-5 and TRBJ1-2; D possibly corresponds to TRBD1 (6 bases). The germline CDR1 and CDR2 sequences are MNHEY and SVGAGI. The CDR3 totals 12 residues. Trimming removed 8 bases from V and 2 bases from J, with 9 bases in between.

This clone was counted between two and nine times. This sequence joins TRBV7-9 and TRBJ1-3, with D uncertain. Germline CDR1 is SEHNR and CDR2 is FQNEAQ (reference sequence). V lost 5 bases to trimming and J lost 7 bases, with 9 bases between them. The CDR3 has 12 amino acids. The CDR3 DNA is TGTGCCAGCAGCCCAAACGGGAACACCATATATTTT. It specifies CASSPNGNTIYF.

CDR3 sequence (DNA): TGTGCCAGCACCGGTGGGGTCGAGCAGTACTTC. It is translated as CASTGGVEQYF. V usage is TRBV28 and J usage is TRBJ2-7; D is undetermined. The CDR3 is 11 residues long. V was trimmed by 7 bases and J by 6 bases, leaving 10 bases between them. Germline CDR1 is MDHEN and CDR2 is SYDVKM. The full variable domain, completed using reference TRBV28 and TRBJ2-7, is DVKVTQSSRYLVKRTGEKVFLECVQDMDHENMFWYRQDPGLGLRLIYFSYDVKMKEKGDIPEGYSVSREKKERFSLILESASTNQTSMYLCASTGGVEQYFGPGTRLTVT.

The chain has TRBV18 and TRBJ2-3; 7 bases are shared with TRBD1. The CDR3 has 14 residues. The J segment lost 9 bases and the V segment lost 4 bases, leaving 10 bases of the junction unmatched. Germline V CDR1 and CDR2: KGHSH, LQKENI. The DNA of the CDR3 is TGTGCCAGCTCACTGGACAGGTTGGGTCACACGCAGTATTTT. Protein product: CASSLDRLGHTQYF.

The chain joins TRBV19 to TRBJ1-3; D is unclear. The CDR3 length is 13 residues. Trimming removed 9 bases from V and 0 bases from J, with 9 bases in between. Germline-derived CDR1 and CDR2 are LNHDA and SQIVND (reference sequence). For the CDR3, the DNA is TGTGCCAGCCAAACGAGCTCTGGAAACACCATATATTTT. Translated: CASQTSSGNTIYF.

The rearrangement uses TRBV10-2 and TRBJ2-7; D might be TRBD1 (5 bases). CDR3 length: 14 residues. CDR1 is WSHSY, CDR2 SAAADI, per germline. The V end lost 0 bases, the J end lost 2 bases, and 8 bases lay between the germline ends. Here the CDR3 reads CASSESWGPYEQYF. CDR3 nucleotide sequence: TGCGCCAGCAGTGAGTCCTGGGGCCCCTACGAGCAGTACTTC.

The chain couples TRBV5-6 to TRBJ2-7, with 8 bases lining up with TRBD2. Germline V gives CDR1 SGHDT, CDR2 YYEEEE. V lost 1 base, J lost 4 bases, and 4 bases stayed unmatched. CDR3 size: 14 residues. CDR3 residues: CASSLTGGGYEQYF. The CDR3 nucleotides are TGTGCCAGCAGCTTGACGGGGGGGGGATACGAGCAGTACTTC.

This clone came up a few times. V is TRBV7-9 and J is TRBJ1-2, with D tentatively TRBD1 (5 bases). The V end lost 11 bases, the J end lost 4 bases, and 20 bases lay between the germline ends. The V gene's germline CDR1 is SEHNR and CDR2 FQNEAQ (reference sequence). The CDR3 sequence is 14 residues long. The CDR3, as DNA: TGTGCCGGCTCGGGGCAGGGTATTTCCTATGGCTACACCTTC. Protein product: CAGSGQGISYGYTF.

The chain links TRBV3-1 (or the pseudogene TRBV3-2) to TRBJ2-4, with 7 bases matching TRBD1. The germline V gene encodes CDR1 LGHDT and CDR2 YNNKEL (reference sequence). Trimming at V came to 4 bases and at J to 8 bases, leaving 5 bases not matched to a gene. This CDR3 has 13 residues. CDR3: CASSPRDRDIQYF. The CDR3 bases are TGTGCCAGCAGCCCTCGGGACAGAGACATTCAGTACTTC.

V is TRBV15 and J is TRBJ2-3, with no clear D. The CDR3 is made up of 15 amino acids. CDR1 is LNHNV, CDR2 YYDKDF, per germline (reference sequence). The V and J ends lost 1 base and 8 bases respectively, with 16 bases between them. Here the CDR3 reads CATSRGSQPGGTQYF. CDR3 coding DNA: TGTGCCACCAGCAGAGGATCCCAGCCAGGCGGTACGCAGTATTTT.

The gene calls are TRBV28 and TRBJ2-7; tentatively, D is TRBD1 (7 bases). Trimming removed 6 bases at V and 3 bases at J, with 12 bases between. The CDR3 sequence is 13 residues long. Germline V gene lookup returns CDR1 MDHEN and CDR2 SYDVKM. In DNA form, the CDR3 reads TGTGCCAGCAGGACCAGGGGGGACTACGAGCAGTACTTC. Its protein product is CASRTRGDYEQYF.

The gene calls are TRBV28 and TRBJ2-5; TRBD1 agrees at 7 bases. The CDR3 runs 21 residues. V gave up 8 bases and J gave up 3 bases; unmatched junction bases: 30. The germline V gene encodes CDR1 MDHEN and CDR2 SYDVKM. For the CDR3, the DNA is TGTGCCAGCGGCAACTACGGGGACAGAGTAGGGCCTGCAAATGGCAAAGAGACCCAGTACTTC. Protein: CASGNYGDRVGPANGKETQYF.